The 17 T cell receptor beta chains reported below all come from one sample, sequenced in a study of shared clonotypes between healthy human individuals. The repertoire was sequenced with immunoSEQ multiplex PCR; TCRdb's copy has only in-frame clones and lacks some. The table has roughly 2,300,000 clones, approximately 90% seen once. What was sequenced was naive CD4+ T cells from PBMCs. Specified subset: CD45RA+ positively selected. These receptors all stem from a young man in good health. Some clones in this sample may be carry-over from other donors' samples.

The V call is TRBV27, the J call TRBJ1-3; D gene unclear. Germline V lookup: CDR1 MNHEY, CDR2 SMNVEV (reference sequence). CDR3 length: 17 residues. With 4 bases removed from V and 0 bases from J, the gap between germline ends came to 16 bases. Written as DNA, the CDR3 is TGTGCCAGCAGTTCTTTCCCGACACTCCTCTCTGGAAACACCATATATTTT. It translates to CASSSFPTLLSGNTIYF.

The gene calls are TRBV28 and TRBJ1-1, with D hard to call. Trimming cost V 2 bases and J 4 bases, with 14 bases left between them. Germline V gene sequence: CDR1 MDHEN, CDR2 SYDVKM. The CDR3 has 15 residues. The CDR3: CASSLPSGGSTEAFF. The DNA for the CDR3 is TGTGCCAGCAGTTTACCTTCGGGCGGGAGCACTGAAGCTTTCTTT.

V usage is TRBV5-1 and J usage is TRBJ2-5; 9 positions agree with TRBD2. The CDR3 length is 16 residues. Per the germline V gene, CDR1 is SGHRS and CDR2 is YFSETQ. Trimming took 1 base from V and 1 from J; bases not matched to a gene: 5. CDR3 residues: CASSLLSGSLQETQYF. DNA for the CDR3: TGCGCCAGCAGCTTGCTTAGCGGGAGCCTCCAAGAGACCCAGTACTTC.

The CDR3 region is CASSISSGKETQYF. CDR3 bases: TGTGCCAGTAGTATAAGTTCCGGAAAAGAGACCCAGTACTTC. The chain uses TRBV19 and TRBJ2-5; D is unclear. The V end lost 2 bases, the J end lost 3 bases, and 10 bases lay between the germline ends. CDR3 size: 14 residues. Germline CDR1 is LNHDA and CDR2 is SQIVND (reference sequence).

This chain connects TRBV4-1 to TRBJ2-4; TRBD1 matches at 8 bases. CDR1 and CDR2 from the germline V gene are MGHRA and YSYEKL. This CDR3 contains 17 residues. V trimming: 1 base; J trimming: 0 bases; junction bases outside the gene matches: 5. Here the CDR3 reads CASSQVGQGLAKNIQYF. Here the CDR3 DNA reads TGCGCCAGCAGCCAAGTCGGACAGGGCTTAGCCAAAAACATTCAGTACTTC.

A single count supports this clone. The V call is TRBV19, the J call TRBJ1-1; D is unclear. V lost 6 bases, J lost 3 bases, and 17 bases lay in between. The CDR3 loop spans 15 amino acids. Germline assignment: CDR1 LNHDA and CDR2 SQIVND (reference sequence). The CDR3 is CASRVFSRADTEAFF. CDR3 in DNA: TGTGCCAGTAGAGTGTTTTCTAGGGCTGACACTGAAGCTTTCTTT.

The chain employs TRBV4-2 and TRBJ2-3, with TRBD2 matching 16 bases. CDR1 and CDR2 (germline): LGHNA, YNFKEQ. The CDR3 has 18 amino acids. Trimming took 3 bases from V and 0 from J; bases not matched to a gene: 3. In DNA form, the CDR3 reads TGTGCCAGCAGCCAGGGACTAGCGGGAGGGGAAAGCACAGATACGCAGTATTTT. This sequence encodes CASSQGLAGGESTDTQYF.

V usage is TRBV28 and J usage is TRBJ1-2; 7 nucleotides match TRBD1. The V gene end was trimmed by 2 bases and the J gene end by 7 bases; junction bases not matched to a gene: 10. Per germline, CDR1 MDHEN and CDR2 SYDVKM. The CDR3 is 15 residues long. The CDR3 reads CASSLEDRIRLGYTF. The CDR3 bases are TGTGCCAGCAGTTTAGAGGACAGGATTCGGCTTGGCTACACCTTC.

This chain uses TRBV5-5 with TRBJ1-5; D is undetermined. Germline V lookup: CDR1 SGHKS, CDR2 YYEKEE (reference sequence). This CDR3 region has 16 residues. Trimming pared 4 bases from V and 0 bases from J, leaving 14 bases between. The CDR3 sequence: CASSPTTGLSNQPQHF. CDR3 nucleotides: TGTGCCAGCAGCCCGACCACGGGCCTTAGCAATCAGCCCCAGCATTTT.

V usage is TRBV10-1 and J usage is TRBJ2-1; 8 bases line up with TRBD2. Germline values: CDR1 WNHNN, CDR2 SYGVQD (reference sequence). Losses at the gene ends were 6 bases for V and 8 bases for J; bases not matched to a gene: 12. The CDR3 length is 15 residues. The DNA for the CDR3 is TGCGCCAGCAGCAAAGGCGGGAGGAATATGGATGAGCAGTTCTTC. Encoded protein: CASSKGGRNMDEQFF.

DNA of the CDR3: TGTGCCAGCAGCCCCGCGGACAGGGCGGTAACAGATACGCAGTATTTT. It codes for CASSPADRAVTDTQYF. This chain connects TRBV11-2 to TRBJ2-3; 8 bases map to TRBD1. The trim removed 5 bases at V and 3 bases at J, leaving 10 bases unmatched. The CDR3 contains 16 residues. Germline assignment: CDR1 SGHAT and CDR2 FQNNGV.

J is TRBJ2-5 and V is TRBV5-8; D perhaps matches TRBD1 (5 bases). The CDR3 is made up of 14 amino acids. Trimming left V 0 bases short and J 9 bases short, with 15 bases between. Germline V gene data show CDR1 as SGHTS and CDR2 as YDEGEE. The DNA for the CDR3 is TGTGCCAGCAGCTTGGCGCAGGGCTGGCTGGCCCAGTACTTC. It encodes CASSLAQGWLAQYF.

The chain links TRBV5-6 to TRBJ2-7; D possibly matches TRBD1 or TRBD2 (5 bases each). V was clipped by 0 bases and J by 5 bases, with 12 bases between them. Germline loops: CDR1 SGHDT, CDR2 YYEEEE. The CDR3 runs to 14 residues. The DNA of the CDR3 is TGTGCCAGCAGCTTGGTGGGACCGGGGCACGAGCAGTACTTC. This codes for CASSLVGPGHEQYF.

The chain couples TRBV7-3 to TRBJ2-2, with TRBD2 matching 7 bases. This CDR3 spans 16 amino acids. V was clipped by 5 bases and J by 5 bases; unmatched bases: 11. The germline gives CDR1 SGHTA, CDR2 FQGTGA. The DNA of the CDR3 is TGTGCCAGCAGCAAAGGCCGGGGAGGGGCGACCGGGGAGCTGTTTTTT. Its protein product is CASSKGRGGATGELFF.

CDR3: CASSATPGTGTYEQYF. CDR3 sequence (DNA): TGTGCCAGTAGCGCAACCCCCGGGACAGGGACGTACGAGCAGTACTTC. V is TRBV19 and J is TRBJ2-7, with TRBD1 identical over 9 bases. The CDR3 covers 16 residues. The germline gives CDR1 LNHDA, CDR2 SQIVND (reference sequence). Trimming removed 6 bases from V and 4 bases from J; junction bases left unmatched: 13.

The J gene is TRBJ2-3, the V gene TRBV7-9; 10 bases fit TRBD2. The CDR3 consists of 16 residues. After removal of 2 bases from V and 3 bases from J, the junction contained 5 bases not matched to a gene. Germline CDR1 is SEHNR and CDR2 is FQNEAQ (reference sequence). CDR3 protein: CASSLLAGARTDTQYF. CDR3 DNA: TGTGCCAGCAGCTTACTAGCGGGAGCTCGGACAGATACGCAGTATTTT.

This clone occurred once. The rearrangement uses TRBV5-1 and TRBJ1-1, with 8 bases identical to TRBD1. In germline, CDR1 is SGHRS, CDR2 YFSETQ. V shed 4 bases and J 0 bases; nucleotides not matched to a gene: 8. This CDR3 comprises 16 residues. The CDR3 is CASSPGQGKLNTEAFF. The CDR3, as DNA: TGCGCCAGCAGCCCCGGACAGGGCAAGTTGAACACTGAAGCTTTCTTT.